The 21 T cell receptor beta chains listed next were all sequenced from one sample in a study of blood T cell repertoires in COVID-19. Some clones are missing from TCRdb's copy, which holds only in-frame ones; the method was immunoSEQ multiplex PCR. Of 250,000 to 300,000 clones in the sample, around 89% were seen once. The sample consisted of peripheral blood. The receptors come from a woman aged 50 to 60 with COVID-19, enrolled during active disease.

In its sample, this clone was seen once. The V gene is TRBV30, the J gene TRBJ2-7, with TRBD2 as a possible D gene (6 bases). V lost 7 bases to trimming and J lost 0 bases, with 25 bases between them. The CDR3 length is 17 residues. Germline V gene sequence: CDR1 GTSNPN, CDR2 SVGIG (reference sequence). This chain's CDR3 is CASRDFGEAASSYEQYF. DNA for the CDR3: TGTGCCTCTAGGGATTTTGGGGAGGCCGCGAGCTCCTACGAGCAGTACTTC.

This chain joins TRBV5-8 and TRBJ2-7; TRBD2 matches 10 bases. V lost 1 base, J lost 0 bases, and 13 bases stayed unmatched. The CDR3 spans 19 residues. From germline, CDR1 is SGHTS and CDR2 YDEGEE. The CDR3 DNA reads TGTGCCAGCAGCTTGTCTCTCGGGGGGGGACTAGCGAGCTCCTACGAGCAGTACTTC. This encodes CASSLSLGGGLASSYEQYF.

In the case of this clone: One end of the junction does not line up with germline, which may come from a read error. In DNA, the CDR3 is TGCGCCAGCAGCCAAGCCAGGGCGGAATTT. Amino acid sequence: CASSQARAEF. V is TRBV4-3 and J is TRBJ1-1; the D gene is possibly TRBD1 (5 bases). The CDR3 has 10 amino acids. The germline CDR1 and CDR2 sequences are LGHNA and YSLEER.

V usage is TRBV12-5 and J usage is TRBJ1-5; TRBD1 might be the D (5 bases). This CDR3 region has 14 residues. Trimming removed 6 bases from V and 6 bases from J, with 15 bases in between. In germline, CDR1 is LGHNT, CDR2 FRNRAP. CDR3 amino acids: CASGKERGLQPQHF. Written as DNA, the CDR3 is TGTGCTAGTGGAAAAGAAAGGGGTCTTCAGCCCCAGCATTTT.

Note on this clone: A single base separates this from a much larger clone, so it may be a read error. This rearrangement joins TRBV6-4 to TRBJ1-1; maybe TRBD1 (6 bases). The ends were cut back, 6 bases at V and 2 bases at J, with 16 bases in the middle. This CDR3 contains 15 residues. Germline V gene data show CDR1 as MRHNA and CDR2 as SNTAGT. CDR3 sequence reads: CASRGAGLYNTEAFF. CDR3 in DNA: TGTGCCAGCAGGGGGGCAGGGTTGTATAACACTGAAGCTTTCTTT.

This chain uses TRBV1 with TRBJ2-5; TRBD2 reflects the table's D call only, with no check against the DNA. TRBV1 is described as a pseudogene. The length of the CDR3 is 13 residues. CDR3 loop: CTSSRAPQETQYF. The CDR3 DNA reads TGCACCAGCAGCCGAGCGCCGCAAGAGACCCAGTACTTC.

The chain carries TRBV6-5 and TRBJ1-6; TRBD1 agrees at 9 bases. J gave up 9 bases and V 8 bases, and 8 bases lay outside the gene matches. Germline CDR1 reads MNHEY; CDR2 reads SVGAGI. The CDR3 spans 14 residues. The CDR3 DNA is TGTGCCAGCGGGCCACAGGGGGCGCGTTCACCCCTCCACTTT. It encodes CASGPQGARSPLHF.

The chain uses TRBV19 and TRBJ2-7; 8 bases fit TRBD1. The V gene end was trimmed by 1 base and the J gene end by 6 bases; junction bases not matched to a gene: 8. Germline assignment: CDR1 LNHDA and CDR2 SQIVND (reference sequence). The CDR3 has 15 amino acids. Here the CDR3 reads CASSIGTGKAGEQYF. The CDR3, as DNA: TGTGCCAGTAGTATAGGGACAGGGAAGGCTGGCGAGCAGTACTTC.

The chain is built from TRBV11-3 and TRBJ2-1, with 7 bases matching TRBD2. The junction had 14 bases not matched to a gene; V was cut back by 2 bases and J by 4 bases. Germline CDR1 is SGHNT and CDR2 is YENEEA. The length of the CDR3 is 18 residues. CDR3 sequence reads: CASSLRRGSGLSYNEQFF. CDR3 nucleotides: TGTGCCAGCAGCTTAAGGCGGGGTAGCGGGTTATCGTACAATGAGCAGTTCTTC.

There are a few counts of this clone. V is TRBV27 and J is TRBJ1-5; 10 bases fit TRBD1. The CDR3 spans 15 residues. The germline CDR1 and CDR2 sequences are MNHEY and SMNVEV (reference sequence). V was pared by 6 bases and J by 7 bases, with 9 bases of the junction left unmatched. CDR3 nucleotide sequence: TGTGCCAGCAGGCCGGACAGGGGGTGGGAACAGCCCCAGCATTTT. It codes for CASRPDRGWEQPQHF.

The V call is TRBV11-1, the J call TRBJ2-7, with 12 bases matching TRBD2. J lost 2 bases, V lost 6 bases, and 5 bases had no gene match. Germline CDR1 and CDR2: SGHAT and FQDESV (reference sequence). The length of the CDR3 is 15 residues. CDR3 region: CASSRLAGEPYEQYF. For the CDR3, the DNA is TGTGCCAGCAGTCGACTAGCGGGAGAACCCTACGAGCAGTACTTC.

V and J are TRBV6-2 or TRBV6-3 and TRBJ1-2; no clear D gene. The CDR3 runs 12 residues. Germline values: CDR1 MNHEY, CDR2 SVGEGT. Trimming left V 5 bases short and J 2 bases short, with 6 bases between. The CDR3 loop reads CASSTGNYGYTF. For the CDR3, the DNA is TGTGCCAGCAGTACGGGGAACTATGGCTACACCTTC.

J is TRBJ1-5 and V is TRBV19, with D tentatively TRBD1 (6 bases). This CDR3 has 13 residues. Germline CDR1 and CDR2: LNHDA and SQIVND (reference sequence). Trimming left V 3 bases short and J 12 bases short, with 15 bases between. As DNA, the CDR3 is TGTGCCAGTAGTATGGGGGGGGACAACCACCAGCATTTT. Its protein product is CASSMGGDNHQHF.

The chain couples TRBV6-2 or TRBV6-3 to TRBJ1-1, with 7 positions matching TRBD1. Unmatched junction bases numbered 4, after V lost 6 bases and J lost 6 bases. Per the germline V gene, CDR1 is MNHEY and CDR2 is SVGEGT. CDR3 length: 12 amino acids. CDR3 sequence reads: CASSRGGAEAFF. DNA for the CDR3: TGTGCCAGCAGCCGAGGGGGCGCTGAAGCTTTCTTT.

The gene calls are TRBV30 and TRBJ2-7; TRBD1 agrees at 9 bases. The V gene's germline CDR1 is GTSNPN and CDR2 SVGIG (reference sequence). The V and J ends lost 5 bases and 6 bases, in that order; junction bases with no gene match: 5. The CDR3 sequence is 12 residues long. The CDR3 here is CAWGDRVSEQYF. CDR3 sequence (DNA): TGTGCCTGGGGGGACAGGGTGAGCGAGCAGTACTTC.

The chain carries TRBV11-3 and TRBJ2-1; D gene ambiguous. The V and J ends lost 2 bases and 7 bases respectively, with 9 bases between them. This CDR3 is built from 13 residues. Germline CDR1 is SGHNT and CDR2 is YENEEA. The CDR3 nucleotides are TGTGCCAGCAGCTTACCGAACGGGAATGAGCAGTTCTTC. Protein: CASSLPNGNEQFF.

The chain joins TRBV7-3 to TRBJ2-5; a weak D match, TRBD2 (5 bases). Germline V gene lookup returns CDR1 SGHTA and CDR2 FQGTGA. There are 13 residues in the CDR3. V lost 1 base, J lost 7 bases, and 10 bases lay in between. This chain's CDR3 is CASSLSVRGTQYF. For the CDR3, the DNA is TGTGCCAGCAGCTTAAGTGTCCGGGGGACCCAGTACTTC. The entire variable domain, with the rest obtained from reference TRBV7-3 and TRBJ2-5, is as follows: GAGVSQTPSNKVTEKGKYVELRCDPISGHTALYWYRQSLGQGPEFLIYFQGTGAADDSGLPNDRFFAVRPEGSVSTLKIQRTERGDSAVYLCASSLSVRGTQYFGPGTRLLVL.

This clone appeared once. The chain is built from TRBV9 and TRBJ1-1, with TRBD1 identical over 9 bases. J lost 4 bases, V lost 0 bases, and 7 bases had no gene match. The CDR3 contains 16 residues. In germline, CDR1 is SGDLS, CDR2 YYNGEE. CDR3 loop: CASSVGGQGMVTEAFF. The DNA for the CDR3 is TGTGCCAGCAGCGTAGGGGGACAGGGCATGGTCACTGAAGCTTTCTTT.

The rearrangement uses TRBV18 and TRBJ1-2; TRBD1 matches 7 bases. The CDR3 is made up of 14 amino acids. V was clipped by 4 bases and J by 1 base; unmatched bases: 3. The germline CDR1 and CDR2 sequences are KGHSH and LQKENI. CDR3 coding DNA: TGTGCCAGCTCACGACAGGGAAGTAACTATGGCTACACCTTC. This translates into CASSRQGSNYGYTF.

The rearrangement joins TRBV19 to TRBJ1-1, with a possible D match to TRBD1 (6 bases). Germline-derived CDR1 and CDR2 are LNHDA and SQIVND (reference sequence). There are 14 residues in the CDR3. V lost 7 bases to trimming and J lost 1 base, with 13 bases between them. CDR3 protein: CASIPTGGNTEAFF. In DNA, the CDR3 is TGTGCCAGTATTCCGACAGGTGGGAACACTGAAGCTTTCTTT.

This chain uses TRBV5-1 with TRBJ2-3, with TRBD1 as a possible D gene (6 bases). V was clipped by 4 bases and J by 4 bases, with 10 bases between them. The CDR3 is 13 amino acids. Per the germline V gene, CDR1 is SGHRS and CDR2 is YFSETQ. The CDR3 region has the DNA TGCGCCAGCAGCCTGGGACACTCAGATACGCAGTATTTT. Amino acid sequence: CASSLGHSDTQYF.